This T cell receptor (beta chain) is drawn from a study of blood T cells in healthy people across ages. Primers used in a second PCR of roughly 6 to 11 cycles were a sample-barcoded 5' primer and a J-beta primer mix. One entry per CDR3 protein, called by TCRdb with MiXCR from the 5' RACE reads. The repertoire holds roughly 720,000 distinct CDR3 sequences, with 53% as singletons. This CDR3 region has 16 residues. V lost 5 bases and J lost 0, with 14 bases in between. CDR1 is SGDLS, CDR2 YYNGEE, per germline. V and J are TRBV9 and TRBJ2-2, with D maybe TRBD1 (5 bases). The specimen was blood. The receptor was isolated from a man older than 75 in good health. Written as DNA, the CDR3 is TGTGCCAGCAGTTCAAAAGGGGCCTCGAACACCGGGGAGCTGTTTTTT. It yields the protein CASSSKGASNTGELFF.